Below, 29 T cell receptor beta chains from the same sample are listed, as sequenced in a study of CD4 T cells in relation to SARS-CoV-2 and coronaviruses. Repertoires were generated with immunoSEQ multiplex PCR, while TCRdb's copy carries only in-frame clones and drops some. The data show roughly 36,000 clones, 70% to 90% seen once. Sequenced: memory CD4+ T cells from PBMCs. The receptors originated from an adult with COVID-19.

There are a few counts of this clone. The chain has TRBV11-2 and TRBJ2-7, with a tentative D call TRBD2 (6 bases). The V and J ends lost 2 bases and 0 bases respectively, with 11 bases between them. Germline V gene lookup returns CDR1 SGHAT and CDR2 FQNNGV. The CDR3 runs 15 residues. This CDR3 reads CASSLSGPISYEQYF. The CDR3 bases are TGTGCCAGCAGCTTAAGCGGGCCGATCTCCTACGAGCAGTACTTC.

The chain couples TRBV4-2 to TRBJ1-2; D is unresolved. This CDR3 spans 15 amino acids. Germline V gene lookup returns CDR1 LGHNA and CDR2 YNFKEQ. Trimming took 0 bases from V and 6 from J, leaving 14 bases between them. The CDR3 bases are TGTGCCAGCAGCCAAGATAGGTGGGCGGAAAATGGCTACACCTTC. Amino acid sequence: CASSQDRWAENGYTF.

The V call is TRBV5-1, the J call TRBJ1-5; D uncertain. Trimming took off 4 bases at V and 0 bases at J, with 8 bases between the two ends. Germline CDR1 SGHRS, CDR2 YFSETQ. The CDR3 consists of 14 residues. The CDR3 coding sequence is TGCGCCAGCAGCGAAGGAGATAGCAATCAGCCCCAGCATTTT. It specifies CASSEGDSNQPQHF.

The V gene is TRBV20-1, the J gene TRBJ1-5; D unclear. Germline CDR1 and CDR2: DFQATT and SNEGSKA (reference sequence). Trimming removed 3 bases from V and 3 bases from J, with 6 bases in between. The CDR3 has 12 amino acids. CDR3 region: CSASRVNQPQHF. The CDR3 DNA reads TGCAGTGCTAGTAGGGTCAATCAGCCCCAGCATTTT.

The V call is TRBV5-1, the J call TRBJ2-3, with D hard to call. Germline lookup yields CDR1 SGHRS and CDR2 YFSETQ. The V end lost 0 bases, the J end lost 0 bases, and 5 bases lay between the germline ends. The CDR3 runs to 14 residues. The CDR3 bases are TGCGCCAGCAGCTTGGACACGAGCACAGATACGCAGTATTTT. Protein product: CASSLDTSTDTQYF.

V gene TRBV7-3 combines with J gene TRBJ1-5; D unresolved. Germline lookup yields CDR1 SGHTA and CDR2 FQGTGA. The V and J ends lost 1 base and 6 bases respectively, with 16 bases between them. The CDR3 extends over 16 amino acids. The DNA of the CDR3 is TGTGCCAGCAGCTTAATAGGTAGGGAACCGGGTCAGCCCCAGCATTTT. Protein sequence: CASSLIGREPGQPQHF.

The chain uses TRBV6-6 and TRBJ1-4; D call uncertain. V lost 5 bases to trimming and J lost 5 bases, with 9 bases between them. The CDR3 covers 13 residues. Looked up from germline, CDR1 is MNHNY and CDR2 is SVGAGI (reference sequence). The CDR3 DNA sequence: TGTGCCAGCAGTCAAGAGACGAATGAAAAACTGTTTTTT. Its protein is CASSQETNEKLFF.

The J gene is TRBJ2-6, the V gene TRBV16; no clear D gene. The CDR3 runs to 14 residues. The V gene lost 0 bases and the J gene lost 4 bases, with 4 bases spanning the gap. CDR1 is KGHSY and CDR2 is FQNENV in the germline V gene. The CDR3 here is CASSQSRGANVLTF. The DNA of the CDR3 is TGTGCCAGCAGCCAATCGAGGGGGGCCAACGTCCTGACTTTC.

The chain has TRBV19 and TRBJ1-5; TRBD1 matches at 10 bases. The CDR3 is made up of 15 amino acids. CDR1 LNHDA and CDR2 SQIVND come from the germline V gene (reference sequence). The junction had 11 bases not matched to a gene; V was cut back by 3 bases and J by 12 bases. In DNA form, the CDR3 reads TGTGCCAGTAGTATCTCAAGACAGGGGGCTGTGAACCAGCATTTT. This encodes CASSISRQGAVNQHF.

This chain links TRBV3-1 (or the pseudogene TRBV3-2) with TRBJ2-7, with D possibly called TRBD1 or TRBD2 (5 bases each). This CDR3 region has 14 residues. Germline-derived CDR1 and CDR2 are LGHDT and YNNKEL (reference sequence). V gave up 3 bases and J gave up 2 bases, with 11 bases separating them. CDR3 amino acids: CASSHSTGPYEQYF. CDR3 DNA: TGTGCCAGCAGCCATTCGACGGGACCCTACGAGCAGTACTTC.

This rearrangement joins TRBV14 to TRBJ1-2; no clear D gene. This CDR3 spans 14 amino acids. The V gene lost 0 bases and the J gene lost 8 bases, with 13 bases spanning the gap. Germline values: CDR1 SGHDN, CDR2 FVKESK. The CDR3 DNA follows: TGTGCCAGCAGCCAAGAACGTATTTCCAGAGGCTACACCTTC. Amino acid sequence: CASSQERISRGYTF.

The V call is TRBV7-9, the J call TRBJ2-7, with 10 bases matching TRBD2. In germline, CDR1 is SEHNR, CDR2 FQNEAQ (reference sequence). V shed 4 bases, J shed 3 bases, and the junction held 6 bases outside the gene matches. The CDR3 extends over 15 amino acids. The CDR3 protein is CASSSGTSVIYEQYF. The CDR3 DNA reads TGTGCCAGCAGCTCGGGGACTAGCGTAATCTACGAGCAGTACTTC.

This chain links TRBV18 with TRBJ2-3; D might be TRBD2 (6 bases). The CDR3 runs 13 residues. The V end was cut by 6 bases, the J end by 2 bases, with 9 bases between. Germline V gene sequence: CDR1 KGHSH, CDR2 LQKENI. CDR3 sequence reads: CASSGGHTDTQYF. CDR3 DNA: TGTGCCAGCTCTGGAGGGCACACAGATACGCAGTATTTT. The whole variable domain, remainder taken from reference TRBV18 and TRBJ2-3, is NAGVMQNPRHLVRRRGQEARLRCSPMKGHSHVYWYRQLPEEGLKFMVYLQKENIIDESGMPKERFSAEFPKEGPSILRIQQVVRGDSAAYFCASSGGHTDTQYFGPGTRLTVL.

V gene TRBV28 combines with J gene TRBJ2-7; D unresolved. The CDR3 length is 14 residues. Trimming stripped 6 bases from V and 4 bases from J, with 16 bases between. The V gene's germline CDR1 is MDHEN and CDR2 SYDVKM. The CDR3 nucleotides read TGTGCCAGCAGCACTTCTAGGGCGGTTTACGAGCAGTACTTC. Protein sequence: CASSTSRAVYEQYF.

This sequence joins TRBV2 and TRBJ2-7; D may be TRBD2 (5 bases). Trimming stripped 8 bases from V and 6 bases from J, with 14 bases between. The CDR3 is made up of 12 amino acids. The V gene's germline CDR1 is SNHLY and CDR2 FYNNEI. The CDR3 loop reads CASSRAEREQYF. CDR3 nucleotides: TGTGCCAGCTCCCGAGCGGAGCGCGAGCAGTACTTC.

The rearrangement uses TRBV18 and TRBJ2-7; possibly TRBD2 for D (6 bases). V was shortened by 4 bases and J by 4 bases, with 14 bases between the two germline ends. The CDR3 length is 14 residues. In germline, CDR1 is KGHSH, CDR2 LQKENI. The CDR3 loop reads CASSQTWREYEQYF. CDR3 DNA sequence: TGTGCCAGCTCACAGACTTGGCGGGAATACGAGCAGTACTTC.

J is TRBJ1-2 and V is TRBV6-5, with 7 nucleotides matching TRBD1. The trim removed 0 bases at V and 5 bases at J, leaving 3 bases unmatched. Germline assignment: CDR1 MNHEY and CDR2 SVGAGI. This CDR3 is built from 14 residues. This chain's CDR3 is CASSYSGTAYGYTF. The CDR3 DNA sequence: TGTGCCAGCAGTTACTCGGGGACAGCTTATGGCTACACCTTC.

This chain joins TRBV20-1 and TRBJ2-5; 7 bases align to TRBD1. Per germline, CDR1 DFQATT and CDR2 SNEGSKA (reference sequence). The CDR3 covers 11 residues. After removal of 5 bases from V and 6 bases from J, the junction contained 3 bases not matched to a gene. CDR3 DNA: TGCAGTGCTCGACAGGGTCAGACCCAGTACTTC. Residues: CSARQGQTQYF.

The V and J genes are TRBV6-5 and TRBJ2-2, with TRBD2 matching 8 bases. This CDR3 region has 15 residues. Unmatched junction bases numbered 10, after V lost 10 bases and J lost 3 bases. Germline CDR1 MNHEY, CDR2 SVGAGI. The CDR3 reads CATVPGLEDTGELFF. CDR3 DNA sequence: TGTGCCACCGTCCCGGGACTAGAGGACACCGGGGAGCTGTTTTTT.

The chain has TRBV19 and TRBJ1-2, with 7 bases lining up with TRBD1. The length of the CDR3 is 15 residues. Per the germline V gene, CDR1 is LNHDA and CDR2 is SQIVND (reference sequence). The V gene end was trimmed by 5 bases and the J gene end by 3 bases; junction bases not matched to a gene: 9. CDR3 protein: CASSSEGASYYGYTF. CDR3 nucleotides: TGTGCCAGTAGTTCCGAGGGGGCAAGCTACTATGGCTACACCTTC.

This clone was picked up one time. This rearrangement joins TRBV5-1 to TRBJ1-6; unclear D gene. CDR3 length: 17 residues. V shed 3 bases and J shed 0 bases, with 13 bases lying between them. The germline gives CDR1 SGHRS, CDR2 YFSETQ. CDR3: CASSSDEGFSYNSPLHF. The CDR3 DNA reads TGCGCCAGCAGCTCCGATGAGGGCTTCTCCTATAATTCACCCCTCCACTTT.

The V call is TRBV30, the J call TRBJ2-1; 8 bases fit TRBD2. The CDR3 covers 14 residues. The V gene's germline CDR1 is GTSNPN and CDR2 SVGIG (reference sequence). V trimming: 2 bases; J trimming: 0 bases; junction bases outside the gene matches: 0. The DNA for the CDR3 is TGTGCCTGGAGTAGCGGGAGCTCCTACAATGAGCAGTTCTTC. Protein sequence: CAWSSGSSYNEQFF.

V gene TRBV28 combines with J gene TRBJ1-4, with TRBD1 as a possible D gene (6 bases). The CDR3 has 15 residues. The germline CDR1 and CDR2 sequences are MDHEN and SYDVKM. Between the trimmed V and J ends, which lost 5 bases and 10 bases, there was a span of 20 bases. The CDR3 DNA sequence: TGTGCCAGCAGTACTCCCCGGACAGCCGGGGGAAAACTGTTTTTT. Protein product: CASSTPRTAGGKLFF.

The chain has TRBV19 and TRBJ2-1, with 7 bases lining up with TRBD2. The V and J ends lost 5 bases and 6 bases, in that order; junction bases with no gene match: 13. The length of the CDR3 is 16 residues. Germline V gene lookup returns CDR1 LNHDA and CDR2 SQIVND (reference sequence). CDR3 region: CASSSRTREWRNEQFF. CDR3 bases: TGTGCCAGTAGTTCCCGTACGCGGGAGTGGCGCAATGAGCAGTTCTTC.

This rearrangement joins TRBV6-5 to TRBJ1-6; D is perhaps TRBD1 (6 bases). Trimming pared 5 bases from V and 8 bases from J, leaving 13 bases between. The V gene's germline CDR1 is MNHEY and CDR2 SVGAGI. This CDR3 has 14 amino acids. As DNA, the CDR3 is TGTGCCAGCAGTCCCACAGGGTTAGATTCACCCCTCCACTTT. Amino acid sequence: CASSPTGLDSPLHF.

The chain employs TRBV11-2 and TRBJ2-3; D unclear. Germline loops: CDR1 SGHAT, CDR2 FQNNGV. The CDR3 spans 15 residues. V lost 5 bases to trimming and J lost 3 bases, with 15 bases between them. Here the CDR3 DNA reads TGTGCCAGCAGCGAAATGGAGTTGAGGACAGATACGCAGTATTTT. Translating it yields CASSEMELRTDTQYF.

V is TRBV7-5 and J is TRBJ2-7; TRBD2 is the table's D call, not checked against the DNA. TRBV7-5 is flagged as a pseudogene. The CDR3 extends over 22 amino acids. CDR3 residues: CVRSLARHPGRGVPLHPYEQYF. CDR3 nucleotides: TGTGTCAGAAGCTTAGCAAGACACCCGGGACGGGGGGTTCCCCTCCACCCCTACGAGCAGTACTTC.

This clone came up once. V is TRBV6-6 and J is TRBJ1-3; D remains ambiguous. This CDR3 contains 13 residues. The germline V and J ends were trimmed by 5 bases and 0 bases, with 5 bases remaining between them. Germline V lookup: CDR1 MNHNY, CDR2 SVGAGI (reference sequence). The CDR3 bases are TGTGCCAGCAGTGCCAGCTCTGGAAACACCATATATTTT. This codes for CASSASSGNTIYF.

The chain carries TRBV5-1 and TRBJ2-1; 10 positions match TRBD2. With V trimmed by 4 bases and J by 6 bases, 16 bases remained unmatched. The germline V gene has CDR1 SGHRS and CDR2 YFSETQ. CDR3 length: 18 residues. The CDR3 coding sequence is TGCGCCAGCAGCATATCTGGCCTAGCGGGAGTTTTGTTCAATGAGCAGTTCTTC. Its translation is CASSISGLAGVLFNEQFF.